The rows below give T cell receptor beta chains drawn from one sample of a study of blood T cell repertoires in COVID-19. Some clones are missing from TCRdb's copy, which holds only in-frame ones; the method was immunoSEQ multiplex PCR. This table holds about 120,000 clones, 85% found once. Sequences were obtained from peripheral blood. The origin of the receptors is an elderly man with acute or convalescent COVID-19. Both conserved end residues are part of each CDR3. D genes are given only for firm matches. Clone size is shown for a subset of rows, as once, few, many or a class of expanded clone.

TRBD1	few	TRBJ1-1	TRBV11-2	CASSLDQTGRTEAFF	TGTGCCAGCAGCTTAGATCAGACAGGGAGGACTGAAGCTTTCTTT
-	-	TRBJ2-7	TRBV19	CASSTTGSSYEQYF	TGTGCCAGTAGTACGACAGGTTCTTCCTACGAGCAGTACTTC
TRBD2	-	TRBJ2-7	TRBV28	CASSPFGLAGYYEQYF	TGTGCCAGCAGTCCCTTTGGGCTAGCGGGGTACTACGAGCAGTACTTC
-	-	TRBJ1-2	TRBV7-9	CASSLDKSSYGYTF	TGTGCCAGCAGCTTAGATAAATCCAGCTATGGCTACACCTTC
-	-	TRBJ2-7	TRBV5-1	CASSLVETGPYEQYF	TGCGCCAGCAGCTTGGTTGAGACAGGACCCTACGAGCAGTACTTC
TRBD2	-	TRBJ2-3	TRBV11-3	CASSLGVGGPADTQYF	TGTGCCAGCAGCTTAGGTGTGGGAGGGCCCGCAGATACGCAGTATTTT
-	-	TRBJ2-3	TRBV6-1	CASSEAATVTQYF	TGTGCCAGCAGTGAAGCAGCGACAGTCACGCAGTATTTT
-	-	TRBJ2-7	TRBV28	CASSLTATYEQYF	TGTGCCAGCAGTTTAACAGCTACCTACGAGCAGTACTTC
TRBD2	-	TRBJ2-1	TRBV6-1	CASSELAGLQFF	TGTGCCAGCAGTGAACTAGCGGGATTGCAGTTCTTC
-	-	TRBJ1-5	TRBV2	CASRRDVRQPQHF	TGTGCCAGCAGGCGGGACGTAAGGCAGCCCCAGCATTTT
TRBD1	-	TRBJ1-1	TRBV18	CASSPTGGDKAFF	TGTGCCAGCTCACCGACAGGGGGCGATAAAGCTTTCTTT
-	-	TRBJ1-2	TRBV28	CASSLIDTGRRSSGYTF	TGTGCCAGCAGCTTGATTGATACAGGGCGACGAAGCTCTGGCTACACCTTC
TRBD2	-	TRBJ2-1	TRBV28	CASSPLSGRINEQFF	TGTGCCAGCAGTCCCCTTAGCGGGAGAATCAATGAGCAGTTCTTC
TRBD1	-	TRBJ1-5	TRBV24-1	CATSETGSQPQHF	TGTGCCACCAGTGAGACAGGGTCTCAGCCCCAGCATTTT
-	-	TRBJ2-3	TRBV14	CASSRDFWAQYF	TGTGCCAGCAGTCGGGACTTTTGGGCGCAGTATTTT
TRBD1	-	TRBJ2-1	TRBV10-3	CAISKGQQGNEQFF	TGTGCCATCAGTAAGGGACAGCAGGGGAATGAGCAGTTCTTC
TRBD1	-	TRBJ1-6	TRBV5-1	CASSVEGRTGFSPLHF	TGCGCCAGCAGCGTGGAGGGGCGGACAGGGTTTTCACCCCTCCACTTT
TRBD1	-	TRBJ2-7	TRBV24-1	CATSDSGQGAEQYF	TGTGCCACCAGTGACTCGGGACAGGGGGCCGAGCAGTACTTC
TRBD2	-	TRBJ2-1	TRBV11-2	CASSLVGGAVEQFF	TGTGCCAGCAGCTTAGTCGGGGGGGCCGTTGAGCAGTTCTTC
TRBD1	-	TRBJ1-3	TRBV5-5	CASSPTGGDPGNTIYF	TGTGCCAGCAGCCCGACAGGGGGCGACCCTGGAAACACCATATATTTT
-	-	TRBJ1-1	TRBV19	CASSIGDSGSTEAFF	TGTGCCAGTAGTATAGGTGACAGCGGGAGCACTGAAGCTTTCTTT
TRBD1	once	TRBJ2-2	TRBV15	CATSRQGAGTGELFF	TGTGCCACCAGCAGGCAGGGGGCTGGCACCGGGGAGCTGTTTTTT
-	-	TRBJ1-2	TRBV18	CASSDSYGYTF	TGTGCCAGCTCCGACAGTTATGGCTACACCTTC
-	-	TRBJ1-5	TRBV10-2	CASKRGEGQPQHF	TGCGCCAGCAAACGGGGGGAGGGACAGCCCCAGCATTTT
TRBD1	-	TRBJ1-4	TRBV27	CASSLTGTGREKLFF	TGTGCCAGCAGTTTAACCGGGACAGGGCGGGAAAAACTGTTTTTT